Following are 15 T cell receptor beta chains from one sample sequenced in a study of blood T cell repertoires in COVID-19. TCRdb's table, derived via immunoSEQ multiplex PCR, lists solely in-frame clones and lacks some. The table records roughly 230,000 clones, 84% of them present only once. Sequences were obtained from peripheral blood. The receptors shown here come from an elderly woman with COVID-19, enrolled during active disease.

The J gene is TRBJ2-1, the V gene TRBV7-9; tentatively, D is TRBD2 (6 bases). Trimming stripped 5 bases from V and 3 bases from J, with 11 bases between. This CDR3 spans 14 amino acids. Germline V CDR1 and CDR2: SEHNR, FQNEAQ (reference sequence). This CDR3 reads CASSASGGYNEQFF. The CDR3 nucleotides are TGTGCCAGCAGCGCTTCCGGGGGCTACAATGAGCAGTTCTTC. The complete variable domain, with remaining parts taken from reference TRBV7-9 and TRBJ2-1, reads DTGVSQNPRHKITKRGQNVTFRCDPISEHNRLYWYRQTLGQGPEFLTYFQNEAQLEKSRLLSDRFSAERPKGSFSTLEIQRTEQGDSAMYLCASSASGGYNEQFFGPGTRLTVL.

The genes are TRBV7-2 and TRBJ2-3; 10 bases fit TRBD2. In germline, CDR1 is SGHTA, CDR2 FQGNSA. The CDR3 loop spans 17 amino acids. The ends lost 0 bases at V and 3 bases at J; junction bases unmatched: 6. The CDR3 DNA reads as TGTGCCAGCAGCTTAGCACCTAGCGGGGGAGGGACAGATACGCAGTATTTT. This translates into CASSLAPSGGGTDTQYF.

Concerning this clone: Other DNA sequences in this specimen translate into the identical CDR3. The chain carries TRBV5-1 and TRBJ2-2; D might be TRBD1 (5 bases). Germline V gene lookup returns CDR1 SGHRS and CDR2 YFSETQ. The CDR3 sequence is 14 residues long. Trimming pared 6 bases from V and 2 bases from J, leaving 11 bases between. The CDR3 nucleotides are TGCGCCAGCACCGTCGACAGAAACACCGGGGAGCTGTTTTTT. Translating it yields CASTVDRNTGELFF.

The J gene is TRBJ2-5, the V gene TRBV5-8; D is possibly TRBD1 (7 bases). The V gene lost 3 bases and the J gene lost 5 bases, with 11 bases spanning the gap. CDR3 size: 13 residues. Germline-derived CDR1 and CDR2 are SGHTS and YDEGEE. Written as DNA, the CDR3 is TGTGCCAGCAGCTCGACAGGGAGGGAGACCCAGTACTTC. This codes for CASSSTGRETQYF.

The chain carries TRBV6-4 and TRBJ1-2; the D is unclear. Trimming removed 3 bases at V and 7 bases at J, with 9 bases between. Germline V gene lookup returns CDR1 MRHNA and CDR2 SNTAGT. The CDR3 has 12 residues. The CDR3 here is CASSEGGFGYTF. CDR3 nucleotides: TGTGCCAGCAGTGAAGGAGGGTTTGGCTACACCTTC.

V and J are TRBV7-2 and TRBJ1-2; D may be TRBD1 (5 bases). Germline V lookup: CDR1 SGHTA, CDR2 FQGNSA. V was cut by 7 bases and J by 6 bases, with 18 bases left in between. The CDR3 sequence is 14 residues long. As DNA, the CDR3 is TGTGCCAGCACCCTCTGGGAAGGGGCGGATGGCTACACCTTC. Protein product: CASTLWEGADGYTF.

Only one count was recorded for this clone. V gene TRBV9 combines with J gene TRBJ2-2; D is unclear. The CDR3 is 12 amino acids. From germline, CDR1 is SGDLS and CDR2 YYNGEE. V lost 4 bases and J lost 4, with 5 bases in between. The CDR3 loop reads CASSRSTGELFF. In DNA, the CDR3 is TGTGCCAGCAGCCGTAGCACCGGGGAGCTGTTTTTT.

The chain recombines TRBV28 with TRBJ1-1; 7 bases are a match to TRBD1. Germline CDR1 reads MDHEN; CDR2 reads SYDVKM. This CDR3 has 14 amino acids. V gave up 6 bases and J gave up 11 bases; unmatched junction bases: 15. In DNA form, the CDR3 reads TGTGCCAGCAGAGCAAGCAAGCAGGGCAGGGGGGCTTTCTTT. This gives the protein CASRASKQGRGAFF.

V usage is TRBV5-1 and J usage is TRBJ1-1; D may be TRBD1 (5 bases). With 4 bases removed from V and 3 bases from J, the gap between germline ends came to 10 bases. The CDR3 length is 13 residues. CDR1 and CDR2 (germline): SGHRS, YFSETQ. CDR3 amino acids: CASSQQGDTEAFF. In DNA form, the CDR3 reads TGCGCCAGCAGCCAGCAGGGCGACACTGAAGCTTTCTTT. Full variable domain (outside the CDR3, taken from reference TRBV5-1 and TRBJ1-1): KAGVTQTPRYLIKTRGQQVTLSCSPISGHRSVSWYQQTPGQGLQFLFEYFSETQRNKGNFPGRFSGRQFSNSRSEMNVSTLELGDSALYLCASSQQGDTEAFFGQGTRLTVV.

This clone was picked up one time. This chain connects TRBV18 to TRBJ2-7; weak D call: TRBD1 (5 bases). V lost 6 bases to trimming and J lost 0 bases, with 9 bases between them. The CDR3 spans 13 residues. Germline V CDR1 and CDR2: KGHSH, LQKENI. The CDR3 reads CASSYRSSYEQYF. The CDR3 coding sequence is TGTGCCAGCTCGTACAGGAGCTCCTACGAGCAGTACTTC.

J is TRBJ2-7 and V is TRBV6-1; 9 bases agree with TRBD1. The CDR3 is 15 amino acids. V was clipped by 3 bases and J by 6 bases; unmatched bases: 9. Germline V gives CDR1 MNHNS, CDR2 SASEGT. CDR3 region: CASSDPGQGGGEQYV. For the CDR3, the DNA is TGTGCCAGCAGTGATCCGGGACAGGGTGGAGGCGAGCAGTACGTC.

The chain couples TRBV13 to TRBJ2-2, with 9 bases lining up with TRBD2. Trimming cost V 0 bases and J 4 bases; bases outside gene matches: 9. Per the germline V gene, CDR1 is PRHDT and CDR2 is FYEKMQ (reference sequence). The CDR3 spans 18 residues. The CDR3 sequence: CASSLGLKAGGPTGELFF. The CDR3 coding sequence is TGTGCCAGCAGCTTAGGCCTAAAGGCGGGGGGGCCCACCGGGGAGCTGTTTTTT.

The count of this clone is one. This chain joins TRBV30 and TRBJ2-3; no firm D call. Per germline, CDR1 GTSNPN and CDR2 SVGIG (reference sequence). The CDR3 has 11 residues. The V end was cut by 1 base, the J end by 4 bases, with 3 bases between. CDR3 protein: CAWSGPDTQYF. The DNA of the CDR3 is TGTGCCTGGAGTGGGCCAGATACGCAGTATTTT.

The V call is TRBV7-2, the J call TRBJ1-2; a weak D match, TRBD1 (6 bases). The germline gives CDR1 SGHTA, CDR2 FQGNSA. CDR3 length: 12 amino acids. V lost 5 bases, J lost 10 bases, and 14 bases lay in between. CDR3 in amino acids: CASSPRTADYTF. The CDR3 DNA is TGTGCCAGCAGCCCGCGGACAGCGGACTACACCTTC.

The rearrangement joins TRBV19 to TRBJ1-4; D may be TRBD1 (6 bases). The CDR3 contains 15 residues. In germline, CDR1 is LNHDA, CDR2 SQIVND (reference sequence). Trimming pared 7 bases from V and 0 bases from J, leaving 12 bases between. The CDR3 nucleotides read TGTGCCAGTAAAGGGGGATTCGCAACTAATGAAAAACTGTTTTTT. Translation gives CASKGGFATNEKLFF.